The TCR beta chain under discussion was sequenced for a study of metastatic and nonmetastatic thyroid tumors. About the study: Samples came from malignant and benign thyroid patients, and repertoires were compared across blood and tumor or nodule tissue.

Overall study findings and caveats: Reported TCR beta diversity, measured in blood and tumor, was significantly higher for malignant thyroid tumors than for benign nodules.

Not a single patient had been given any form of treatment at any point before undergoing thyroid surgery. As handled by the study authors: Clinicopathological groups supplied CDR3 differences that were used to build a distant-metastasis classifier for papillary thyroid cancer. TCRdb re-called the PCR reads through MiXCR. TCRdb, rather than the study authors, made the V and J calls. Of 60,000 or so clones in the sample, 25% to 35% are singletons; the top ten hold 15% to 20%. Germline V lookup: CDR1 LNHNV, CDR2 YYDKDF (reference sequence). The CDR3 is made up of 15 amino acids. V was shortened by 4 bases and J by 0 bases, with 13 bases between the two germline ends. This clone was recorded a few times. The antigen is undetermined.

This clonotype was sampled from a female donor with papillary thyroid cancer or a benign thyroid nodule (not recorded which). Some clones in this sample may be carry-over from other donors' samples. J is TRBJ2-7 and V is TRBV15; a possible D gene is TRBD2 (5 bases). Material for sequencing was blood. The CDR3 is CATSIYRGSSYEQYF. The CDR3 coding sequence is TGTGCCACCAGCATCTATCGGGGAAGCTCCTACGAGCAGTACTTC.